This record covers a single T cell receptor (beta chain). There is no known antigen for this receptor. No base quality values were provided; no much bigger clone lies one nucleotide off. One collaborating source in Seattle enrolled patients during active infection and followed them longitudinally through the course of disease. Each collaborating institution followed its own protocols to collect whole blood in K2EDTA tubes. For TCRbeta analysis, collaborators shipped samples in one of three forms: frozen whole blood, isolated PBMCs, or DNA extracted from either of those sample types. This sample stems from a study of blood T cell repertoires in COVID-19 (dated by TCRdb to the early 2020s). For context, the study as a whole: Samples covering the acute and convalescent phases of COVID-19 were provided by collaborators in the United States, Italy and Spain. Sample metadata almost always included a de-identified subject ID, COVID-19 status, age in years and sex. The dataset comprised deeply sampled blood TCRbeta repertoires from subjects exposed to, actively infected with, or recovered from COVID-19. Samples came from the ongoing ImmuneRACE study (first 160 participants) plus 1,254 subjects from 6 global collaborators. Where available, HLA class I and class II types were taken from metadata supplied by the sample provider and were not determined by assay-based typing. The material from the prospective study consisted of cDNA or gDNA derived from T cells, B-cell-depleted T cells, or PBMCs. The repertoires were released in a freely available public database intended as a resource for research on the immune response to SARS-CoV-2. Overall study results and their limits: How much clinical and demographic metadata was included differed by source and by participant, and the metadata was provided uncurated.

Germline trimming: 2 bases from V, 2 bases from J; junction bases outside gene matches: 5. The CDR3 covers 15 residues, taking in both the cysteine and the phenylalanine. Here the CDR3 DNA is all that survives: 45 bases in frame from base 1. The germline V gene encodes CDR1 MNHEY and CDR2 SVGEGT. The immunoSEQ Assay, a bias-controlled multiplex PCR, was used to amplify TCRbeta CDR3 regions from genomic DNA. For the original study's pipeline: Nucleated cell counts per sample were estimated from amplification of reference gene primers within the assay. Sequence reads were collapsed and filtered to measure the absolute abundance of every unique TCRbeta CDR3 rearrangement. For each sample, productive Simpson clonality was calculated as the square root of Simpson's diversity index across productive rearrangements. Drawn from immuneACCESS, this table holds only the in-frame rearrangements with V and J called that TCRdb kept. Clones are partly lost; checked studies trace under half to an unresolved V gene and leave the rest unexplained. That table gives V, J and clone size, and the DNA gave D and trimming. The sample table records some 240,000 clones; around 86% of these occur just once. The ten largest clonotypes hold less than 6% of the sample.

The sequenced material came from peripheral blood. This TCR came from a woman aged 70 to 79 with COVID-19, enrolled during active disease. This receptor chain uses TRBV6-2 or TRBV6-3 and TRBJ2-7, and 8 bases in between align with TRBD2. The sequenced DNA: TGTGCCAGCAGTTACCCGACTAGCGAGGCCTACGAGCAGTACTTC. This encodes CASSYPTSEAYEQYF.